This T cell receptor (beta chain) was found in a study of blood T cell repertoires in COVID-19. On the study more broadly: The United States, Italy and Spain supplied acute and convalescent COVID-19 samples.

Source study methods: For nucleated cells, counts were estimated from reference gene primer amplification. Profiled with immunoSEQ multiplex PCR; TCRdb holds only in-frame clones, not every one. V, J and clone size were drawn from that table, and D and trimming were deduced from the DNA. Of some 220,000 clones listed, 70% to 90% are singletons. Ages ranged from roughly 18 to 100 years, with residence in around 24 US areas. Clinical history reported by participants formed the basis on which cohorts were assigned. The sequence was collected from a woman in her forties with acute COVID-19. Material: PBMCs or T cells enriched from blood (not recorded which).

The CDR3 DNA sequence: TGTGCCAGCAGCCCCCTCCCCACAGGGGGCGTCTATGGCTACACCTTC. Residues: CASSPLPTGGVYGYTF. This chain uses TRBV7-2 with TRBJ1-2; 9 bases are a match to TRBD1. The CDR3 runs 16 residues. Germline-derived CDR1 and CDR2 are SGHTA and FQGNSA. The V gene end was trimmed by 5 bases and the J gene end by 4 bases; junction bases not matched to a gene: 11.